These 5 T cell receptor beta chains were sequenced from one sample in a study of T cells in Graves' hyperthyroidism and ophthalmopathy. There were TCR beta CDR3 regions amplified from RNA transcripts. HTBI primers were the set used in a first-round RT-PCR of the TCR CDR3. TCRdb called the multiplex PCR reads again in MiXCR, with one record for every CDR3 protein. Of a few hundred thousand distinct CDR3 sequences listed, approximately 25% are singletons. The sequencing input was blood. These receptor sequences come from a man over 45 with Graves' hyperthyroidism.

The J gene is TRBJ2-1, the V gene TRBV7-9; 8 bases agree with TRBD1. The assigned J gene may be wrong: the sequence end matches TRBJ2-7 better. The V gene's germline CDR1 is SEHNR and CDR2 FQNEAQ (reference sequence). This CDR3 has 16 residues. The CDR3 DNA reads as TGTGCCAGCAGCTTAGCGCAACTAGCAGGGGGCAATGAGCAGTACTTC. This gives the protein CASSLAQLAGGNEQYF.

This chain connects TRBV6-1 to TRBJ2-7, with D possibly matching TRBD2 (6 bases). The germline V and J ends were trimmed by 5 bases and 2 bases, with 13 bases remaining between them. CDR3 length: 14 amino acids. Germline V gene sequence: CDR1 MNHNS, CDR2 SASEGT. CDR3 sequence (DNA): TGTGCCAGCAGTATGGGACTTCTAACCTACGAGCAGTACTTC. It translates to CASSMGLLTYEQYF.

The gene calls are TRBV27 and TRBJ2-2; the D is unclear. CDR3 length: 15 residues. Germline CDR1 is MNHEY and CDR2 is SMNVEV (reference sequence). V was shortened by 1 base and J by 1 base, with 7 bases between the two germline ends. CDR3 coding DNA: TGTGCCAGCAGTTTATTGACCGGGAACACCGGGGAGCTGTTTTTT. Its translation is CASSLLTGNTGELFF.

The V and J genes are TRBV20-1 and TRBJ2-1; no reliable D call. V lost 2 bases to trimming and J lost 6 bases, with 14 bases between them. Per germline, CDR1 DFQATT and CDR2 SNEGSKA (reference sequence). The CDR3 length is 14 residues. CDR3 in amino acids: CSARHERPPNEQFF. The CDR3 DNA is TGCAGTGCTAGACATGAGAGACCCCCCAATGAGCAGTTCTTC.

The V call is TRBV7-9, the J call TRBJ2-3; TRBD1 aligns across 8 bases. In germline, CDR1 is SEHNR, CDR2 FQNEAQ (reference sequence). The CDR3 loop spans 16 amino acids. J was trimmed by 4 bases and V by 5 bases; bases with no gene match: 11. CDR3 protein: CASSLGQARQADTQYF. Written as DNA, the CDR3 is TGTGCCAGCAGCCTGGGACAGGCGCGACAAGCAGATACGCAGTATTTT.